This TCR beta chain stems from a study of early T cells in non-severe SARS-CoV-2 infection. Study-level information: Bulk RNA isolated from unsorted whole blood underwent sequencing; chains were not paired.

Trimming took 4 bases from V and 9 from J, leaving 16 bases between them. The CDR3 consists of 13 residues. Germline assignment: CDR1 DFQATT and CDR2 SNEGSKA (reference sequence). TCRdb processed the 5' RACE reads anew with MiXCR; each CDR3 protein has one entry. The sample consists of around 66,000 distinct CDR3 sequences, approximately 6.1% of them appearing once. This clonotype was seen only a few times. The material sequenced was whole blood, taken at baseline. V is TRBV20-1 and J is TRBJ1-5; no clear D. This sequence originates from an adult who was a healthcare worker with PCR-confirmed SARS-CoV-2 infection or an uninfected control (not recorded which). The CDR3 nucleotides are TGCAGTGCTACCCTGCGGGCAATCAGGCCCCAGCATTTT. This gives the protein CSATLRAIRPQHF.